One sample yielded the 8 T cell receptor beta chains listed below, sequenced in a study of beta chain features in type 1 diabetes. Study conclusions and caveats: When Type 1 diabetes patients were examined, their TCRB CDR3s proved moderately but significantly shorter in all four CD4+ subsets.

All of the isolated RNA was reverse transcribed, so expressed TCRB transcripts were sequenced. Produced via immunoSEQ multiplex PCR; TCRdb's table is partial and in-frame only. The profile covers 250,000 to 350,000 clones, with 13% to 15% appearing a single time and approximately 0.015% taken by the ten largest. These receptors have no known antigen. Sequencing was done on a sample of naive CD4+ T cells from blood. The receptors were gathered from a man younger than 45 with type 1 diabetes.

The table lists this clone with a few counts. This chain uses TRBV9 with TRBJ2-1; 7 bases map to TRBD1. The CDR3 is 15 residues long. CDR1 and CDR2 (germline): SGDLS, YYNGEE. Unmatched junction bases numbered 11, after V lost 4 bases and J lost 7 bases. CDR3 sequence reads: CASSPRQGPMNEQFF. The CDR3 nucleotides are TGTGCCAGCAGCCCTCGACAGGGTCCTATGAATGAGCAGTTCTTC. Full variable domain (outside the CDR3, taken from reference TRBV9 and TRBJ2-1): DSGVTQTPKHLITATGQRVTLRCSPRSGDLSVYWYQQSLDQGLQFLIQYYNGEERAKGNILERFSAQQFPDLHSELNLSSLELGDSALYFCASSPRQGPMNEQFFGPGTRLTVL.

This clone was found a few times. The chain carries TRBV4-3 and TRBJ1-5; D gene uncertain. Trimming cost V 0 bases and J 9 bases, with 9 bases left between them. The germline V gene has CDR1 LGHNA and CDR2 YSLEER. The CDR3 is 13 amino acids. This CDR3 is CASSQDPVSPQHF. The CDR3 DNA reads as TGCGCCAGCAGCCAAGATCCCGTTTCGCCCCAGCATTTT.

The rearrangement links TRBV27 to TRBJ2-7; D may be TRBD1 (6 bases). The CDR3 extends over 13 amino acids. Germline V lookup: CDR1 MNHEY, CDR2 SMNVEV (reference sequence). Trimming left V 5 bases short and J 2 bases short, with 10 bases between. CDR3 amino acids: CASSPGQTYEQYF. CDR3 nucleotide sequence: TGTGCCAGCAGTCCCGGACAGACCTACGAGCAGTACTTC.

The CDR3 coding sequence is TGTGCCAGCAGCTTAGGGACAGGGGGAACTCATCAGCCCCAGCATTTT. This encodes CASSLGTGGTHQPQHF. The gene calls are TRBV11-2 and TRBJ1-5; 10 bases align to TRBD1. Germline V lookup: CDR1 SGHAT, CDR2 FQNNGV. CDR3 size: 16 residues. V gave up 1 base and J gave up 5 bases; unmatched junction bases: 5.

This clone was seen a handful of times. This sequence joins TRBV5-4 and TRBJ2-1; 8 bases fit TRBD2. CDR1 is SGHNT, CDR2 YYREEE, per germline (reference sequence). Trimming at V came to 5 bases and at J to 7 bases, leaving 14 bases not matched to a gene. CDR3 size: 16 residues. The DNA of the CDR3 is TGTGCCAGCAGGGGGGGGGTTTTCGGGAGGGAGAATGAGCAGTTCTTC. It is translated as CASRGGVFGRENEQFF.

This chain's CDR3 is CASSLTREPEYEQYF. CDR3 bases: TGTGCCAGCAGCTTAACGCGGGAGCCCGAGTACGAGCAGTACTTC. This rearrangement joins TRBV11-2 to TRBJ2-7, with 7 bases lining up with TRBD2. V dropped 2 bases and J dropped 4; count of bases not matched to a gene: 8. Germline lookup yields CDR1 SGHAT and CDR2 FQNNGV. CDR3 length: 15 amino acids.

This clone occurred a few times. The gene calls are TRBV7-2 and TRBJ2-7; D perhaps matches TRBD2 (6 bases). Trimming removed 3 bases at V and 0 bases at J, with 9 bases between. The CDR3 extends over 14 amino acids. Germline values: CDR1 SGHTA, CDR2 FQGNSA. The CDR3 here is CASSFSGYSYEQYF. CDR3 bases: TGTGCCAGCAGCTTTAGCGGTTACTCCTACGAGCAGTACTTC.

V and J are TRBV5-1 and TRBJ2-5; TRBD2 aligns across 14 bases. J gave up 4 bases and V 4 bases, and 6 bases lay outside the gene matches. CDR1 is SGHRS, CDR2 YFSETQ, per germline. There are 16 residues in the CDR3. The CDR3 reads CASSPGLAGGTETQYF. CDR3 DNA sequence: TGCGCCAGCAGCCCTGGACTAGCGGGAGGTACAGAGACCCAGTACTTC.